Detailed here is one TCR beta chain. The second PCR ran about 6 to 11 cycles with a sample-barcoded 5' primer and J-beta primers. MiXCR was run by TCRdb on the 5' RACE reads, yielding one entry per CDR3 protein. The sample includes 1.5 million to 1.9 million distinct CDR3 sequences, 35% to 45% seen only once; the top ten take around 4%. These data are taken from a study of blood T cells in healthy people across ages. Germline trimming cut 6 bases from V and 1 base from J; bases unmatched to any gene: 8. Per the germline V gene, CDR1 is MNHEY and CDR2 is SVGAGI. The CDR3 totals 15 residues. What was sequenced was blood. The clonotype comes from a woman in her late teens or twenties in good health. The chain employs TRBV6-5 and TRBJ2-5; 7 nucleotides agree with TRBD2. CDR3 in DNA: TGTGCCAGCAGAAGGGACTATTTGAGCCAAGAGACCCAGTACTTC. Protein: CASRRDYLSQETQYF.